The 24 T cell receptor beta chains below all came from one sample that was sequenced in a study of cytomegalovirus exposure and HLA in healthy donors. Using immunoSEQ multiplex PCR, the repertoire was profiled, and TCRdb retains in-frame clones only, with some absent. The sample comprises 98,000 or so clones, 95% of which are singletons, and 0.67% rests with the top ten. Sequencing input: PBMCs. These TCRs come from a young woman in good health and CMV-seronegative.

The chain uses TRBV9 and TRBJ1-5; perhaps TRBD1 as D (6 bases). Germline V lookup: CDR1 SGDLS, CDR2 YYNGEE. The germline V and J ends were trimmed by 4 bases and 3 bases, with 11 bases remaining between them. The CDR3 is 14 amino acids. CDR3 in DNA: TGTGCCAGCAGCCCCGGACAGCACAATCAGCCCCAGCATTTT. It codes for CASSPGQHNQPQHF. The full variable domain, its missing parts supplied by reference TRBV9 and TRBJ1-5, is DSGVTQTPKHLITATGQRVTLRCSPRSGDLSVYWYQQSLDQGLQFLIQYYNGEERAKGNILERFSAQQFPDLHSELNLSSLELGDSALYFCASSPGQHNQPQHFGDGTRLSIL.

The V call is TRBV15, the J call TRBJ2-3; TRBD1 aligns across 8 bases. The CDR3 runs to 17 residues. V dropped 0 bases and J dropped 6; count of bases not matched to a gene: 11. Germline V lookup: CDR1 LNHNV, CDR2 YYDKDF (reference sequence). The CDR3, as DNA: TGTGCCACCAGCAGAGATGGCTTCAGGGGGCATTTGGATACGCAGTATTTT. It codes for CATSRDGFRGHLDTQYF. Full variable domain (remainder filled in from reference TRBV15 and TRBJ2-3): DAMVIQNPRYQVTQFGKPVTLSCSQTLNHNVMYWYQQKSSQAPKLLFHYYDKDFNNEADTPDNFQSRRPNTSFCFLDIRSPGLGDTAMYLCATSRDGFRGHLDTQYFGPGTRLTVL.

V is TRBV7-2 and J is TRBJ2-3; D is unclear. The CDR3 covers 16 residues. The ends were cut back, 6 bases at V and 2 bases at J, with 18 bases in the middle. Germline values: CDR1 SGHTA, CDR2 FQGNSA. The CDR3 loop reads CASSLKETRDTDTQYF. In DNA form, the CDR3 reads TGTGCCAGCAGTCTAAAGGAGACTCGCGACACAGATACGCAGTATTTT.

The genes are TRBV9 and TRBJ2-2; possibly TRBD2 for D (6 bases). Germline V gene data show CDR1 as SGDLS and CDR2 as YYNGEE. This CDR3 is 16 amino acids long. Trimming stripped 4 bases from V and 2 bases from J, with 15 bases between. CDR3 coding DNA: TGTGCCAGCAGCCCCAAGGGACTCGAAAACACCGGGGAGCTGTTTTTT. It codes for CASSPKGLENTGELFF.

The V call is TRBV6-5, the J call TRBJ2-2; D gene unclear. CDR3 length equals 13 residues. The V end lost 6 bases, the J end lost 4 bases, and 9 bases lay between the germline ends. CDR1 MNHEY and CDR2 SVGAGI come from the germline V gene. The CDR3 DNA reads TGTGCCAGCAGCCAAGTGGCCACCGGGGAGCTGTTTTTT. This gives the protein CASSQVATGELFF.

This sequence joins TRBV14 and TRBJ2-1, with 8 bases that match TRBD2. V lost 5 bases, J lost 9 bases, and 12 bases stayed unmatched. This CDR3 contains 15 residues. The germline gives CDR1 SGHDN, CDR2 FVKESK. CDR3 bases: TGTGCCAGCAGCGGGGTGGCGGGGGGCTTGGGTGAGCAGTTCTTC. Protein product: CASSGVAGGLGEQFF.

V usage is TRBV5-6 and J usage is TRBJ1-1, with D perhaps TRBD1 (5 bases). With 2 bases removed from V and 1 base from J, the gap between germline ends came to 12 bases. Germline V lookup: CDR1 SGHDT, CDR2 YYEEEE. The CDR3 is 15 amino acids. The CDR3 DNA is TGTGCCAGCAGCTTACATGGGGGAGGGAACACTGAAGCTTTCTTT. Its translation is CASSLHGGGNTEAFF.

The chain couples TRBV5-6 to TRBJ2-7; tentatively, D is TRBD1 (6 bases). The germline V and J ends were trimmed by 4 bases and 1 base, with 18 bases remaining between them. Germline CDR1 SGHDT, CDR2 YYEEEE. The CDR3 has 16 amino acids. The CDR3 here is CASSPVTGGLSYEQYF. The CDR3 coding sequence is TGTGCCAGCAGCCCGGTGACAGGTGGCCTTTCCTACGAGCAGTACTTC.

The V and J genes are TRBV4-1 and TRBJ1-3; D gene unclear. V lost 6 bases and J 0 bases, leaving 12 bases between the germline ends. Germline V gives CDR1 MGHRA, CDR2 YSYEKL. The CDR3 has 15 residues. In nucleotides, the CDR3 is TGCGCCAGCAGTTGGGGAGCGATCTCTGGAAACACCATATATTTT. This encodes CASSWGAISGNTIYF.

The chain employs TRBV7-2 and TRBJ2-7; D gene unclear. Looked up from germline, CDR1 is SGHTA and CDR2 is FQGNSA. The CDR3 extends over 13 amino acids. V was clipped by 2 bases and J by 3 bases, with 8 bases between them. CDR3: CASSLWAHYEQYF. CDR3 DNA: TGTGCCAGCAGCTTATGGGCCCACTACGAGCAGTACTTC.

The rearrangement joins TRBV18 to TRBJ2-3; tentatively, D is TRBD2 (5 bases). The CDR3 extends over 18 amino acids. Germline loops: CDR1 KGHSH, CDR2 LQKENI. Trimming left V 0 bases short and J 5 bases short, with 21 bases between. The CDR3 bases are TGTGCCAGCTCACCACCCATCTCGGTTTTCGGGGTCGGAGATACGCAGTATTTT. This gives the protein CASSPPISVFGVGDTQYF.

The chain couples TRBV4-1 to TRBJ2-2, with 10 bases aligning to TRBD2. V gave up 0 bases and J gave up 9 bases; unmatched junction bases: 1. CDR1 is MGHRA, CDR2 YSYEKL, per germline. This CDR3 is 14 amino acids long. The CDR3 is CASSQELAGRELFF. In nucleotides, the CDR3 is TGCGCCAGCAGCCAAGAACTAGCGGGAAGGGAGCTGTTTTTT.

The rearrangement joins TRBV7-2 to TRBJ1-1; 9 bases line up with TRBD1. CDR1 and CDR2 (germline): SGHTA, FQGNSA. Trimming cost V 1 base and J 7 bases; bases outside gene matches: 10. The CDR3 consists of 16 residues. CDR3 DNA: TGTGCCAGCAGCTTAGTCCCTCTCGACAGGGGGTTTGAAGCTTTCTTT. Protein sequence: CASSLVPLDRGFEAFF.

This chain links TRBV4-3 with TRBJ2-7; weak D call: TRBD1 (5 bases). V dropped 0 bases and J dropped 2 bases, with 8 bases sitting between them. Germline CDR1 reads LGHNA; CDR2 reads YSLEER. There are 14 residues in the CDR3. In DNA form, the CDR3 reads TGCGCCAGCAGCCAAGATACAGGAACCTACGAGCAGTACTTC. This encodes CASSQDTGTYEQYF.

This clone was recorded only once. The genes are TRBV9 and TRBJ2-5; 10 bases match TRBD1. V trimming: 5 bases; J trimming: 5 bases; junction bases outside the gene matches: 12. The germline CDR1 and CDR2 sequences are SGDLS and YYNGEE. The CDR3 totals 16 residues. The chain's CDR3 is CASSTRGQGMAETQYF. The DNA for the CDR3 is TGTGCCAGCAGTACCCGGGGACAGGGGATGGCGGAGACCCAGTACTTC.

The rearrangement uses TRBV5-4 and TRBJ2-5; D unresolved. This CDR3 region has 15 residues. Germline CDR1 is SGHNT and CDR2 is YYREEE (reference sequence). V was clipped by 4 bases and J by 7 bases, with 20 bases between them. CDR3 sequence (DNA): TGTGCCAGCAGCGCCGAGGAAAGCGCTGGTTGGACCCAGTACTTC. It specifies CASSAEESAGWTQYF.

This chain joins TRBV9 and TRBJ1-2; D gene ambiguous. Per the germline V gene, CDR1 is SGDLS and CDR2 is YYNGEE. This CDR3 is 14 amino acids long. V was clipped by 3 bases and J by 1 base, with 10 bases between them. Here the CDR3 DNA reads TGTGCCAGCAGCGGGTCGGTTGTTAACTATGGCTACACCTTC. It specifies CASSGSVVNYGYTF.

This chain uses TRBV6-6 with TRBJ1-5; tentative D call: TRBD1 (6 bases). Germline loops: CDR1 MNHNY, CDR2 SVGAGI (reference sequence). CDR3 size: 14 residues. V was trimmed by 5 bases and J by 11 bases, leaving 19 bases between them. CDR3 in amino acids: CASSRGQGMETQHF. The CDR3 DNA reads as TGTGCCAGCAGTCGTGGGCAGGGGATGGAAACCCAGCATTTT.

The chain combines TRBV19 with TRBJ2-2; 14 bases fit TRBD2. Per germline, CDR1 LNHDA and CDR2 SQIVND (reference sequence). The length of the CDR3 is 18 residues. J was trimmed by 4 bases and V by 6 bases; bases with no gene match: 10. In DNA, the CDR3 is TGTGCCAGTAGCAAGGGACTAGCGGGGGCCTCGGGCACCGGGGAGCTGTTTTTT. Its protein product is CASSKGLAGASGTGELFF. The full variable domain, in which reference TRBV19 and TRBJ2-2 provide the parts outside the CDR3, is DGGITQSPKYLFRKEGQNVTLSCEQNLNHDAMYWYRQDPGQGLRLIYYSQIVNDFQKGDIAEGYSVSREKKESFPLTVTSAQKNPTAFYLCASSKGLAGASGTGELFFGEGSRLTVL.

This clone has only one observation. The J gene is TRBJ1-2, the V gene TRBV6-1, with D possibly matching TRBD1 (5 bases). Germline V gene data show CDR1 as MNHNS and CDR2 as SASEGT. The CDR3 runs 15 residues. V was pared by 2 bases and J by 1 base, with 11 bases between. This CDR3 is CASSESPGFNYGYTF. The CDR3 DNA reads as TGTGCCAGCAGTGAATCTCCAGGGTTTAACTATGGCTACACCTTC.

This chain uses TRBV7-2 with TRBJ2-1, with TRBD2 matching 11 bases. In germline, CDR1 is SGHTA, CDR2 FQGNSA. The V and J ends lost 6 bases and 4 bases, in that order; junction bases with no gene match: 5. This CDR3 has 15 residues. DNA of the CDR3: TGTGCCAGCAGTCCGGGGACTAGCGGTTACAATGAGCAGTTCTTC. Translating it yields CASSPGTSGYNEQFF. The full variable domain, its missing parts supplied by reference TRBV7-2 and TRBJ2-1, is GAGVSQSPSNKVTEKGKDVELRCDPISGHTALYWYRQSLGQGLEFLIYFQGNSAPDKSGLPSDRFSAERTGGSVSTLTIQRTQQEDSAVYLCASSPGTSGYNEQFFGPGTRLTVL.

The V gene is TRBV5-8, the J gene TRBJ1-2; 10 bases map to TRBD1. Germline trimming cut 4 bases from V and 0 bases from J; bases unmatched to any gene: 6. From germline, CDR1 is SGHTS and CDR2 YDEGEE. The CDR3 contains 16 residues. The CDR3 nucleotides are TGTGCCAGCAGCAACCGGGACAGGGGAGCTAACTATGGCTACACCTTC. It translates to CASSNRDRGANYGYTF.

This chain joins TRBV5-4 and TRBJ1-3; 10 bases are shared with TRBD1. Germline V gene sequence: CDR1 SGHNT, CDR2 YYREEE (reference sequence). The junction had 7 bases not matched to a gene; V was cut back by 4 bases and J by 3 bases. The CDR3 covers 16 residues. CDR3 coding DNA: TGTGCCAGCAGCACAGGACAGGGGGGCGTTGGAAACACCATATATTTT. Translation: CASSTGQGGVGNTIYF.

J is TRBJ1-1 and V is TRBV28; the D gene is possibly TRBD1 (6 bases). Per the germline V gene, CDR1 is MDHEN and CDR2 is SYDVKM. V was shortened by 3 bases and J by 1 base, with 15 bases between the two germline ends. CDR3 length: 16 amino acids. The CDR3 spells CASSFYPTRGNTEAFF. DNA of the CDR3: TGTGCCAGCAGTTTCTATCCAACCAGGGGGAACACTGAAGCTTTCTTT.